These 2 T cell receptor beta chains originate from one sample sequenced in a study of T cells in Graves' hyperthyroidism and ophthalmopathy. Amplification of TCR beta CDR3 regions was performed using RNA transcripts as template. RT-PCR in the first round (using the HTBI primer set) targeted the TCR CDR3. MiXCR, applied by TCRdb to the multiplex PCR reads, yields one record per CDR3 protein. The sample contains 600,000 to 900,000 distinct CDR3 sequences, about 16% of which appear only once. Sequenced material: blood. These receptors originate from a man younger than 35 with Graves' hyperthyroidism.

This clonotype was picked up a small number of times. This chain links TRBV29-1 with TRBJ1-1; D is uncertain. Looked up from germline, CDR1 is SQVTM and CDR2 is ANQGSEA. Trimming stripped 4 bases from V and 3 bases from J, with 12 bases between. The CDR3 has 13 amino acids. The CDR3 region is CSVALSGDTEAFF. The CDR3 bases are TGCAGCGTTGCCCTCTCCGGTGACACTGAAGCTTTCTTT. Variable domain in full (rest from reference TRBV29-1 and TRBJ1-1): SAVISQKPSRDICQRGTSLTIQCQVDSQVTMMFWYRQQPGQSLTLIATANQGSEATYESGFVIDKFPISRPNLTFSTLTVSNMSPEDSSIYLCSVALSGDTEAFFGQGTRLTVV.

The table lists this clonotype with many counts. In nucleotides, the CDR3 is TGTGCCAGCAGCGCCAGGCGCCCCGGCCTCGAGCAGTACTTC. Protein: CASSARRPGLEQYF. The V gene is TRBV28, the J gene TRBJ2-7; D is unresolved. This CDR3 spans 14 amino acids. Germline V lookup: CDR1 MDHEN, CDR2 SYDVKM. V dropped 6 bases and J dropped 6 bases, with 18 bases sitting between them.